Described below is a single TCR beta chain sequence and its context. Its antigen is still unknown. Documented time point: week 5, during vaccination. Doses of 300 ug of mutant IDH1 20-mer peptide were given with topical imiquimod. Donor diagnoses consisted of new WHO grade 3 or 4 IDH1-mutant, ATRX-lost astrocytomas. This CDR3 contains 14 residues. The germline V gene has CDR1 SGHDT and CDR2 YYEEEE. V dropped 0 bases and J dropped 2 bases, with 9 bases sitting between them. Profiled with immunoSEQ multiplex PCR; TCRdb holds only in-frame clones, not every one. This sample carries roughly 30,000 clones, around 90% of them seen once, and the ten largest clones take 3% to 4%. The entry originates in a study of a mutant IDH1 vaccine in newly diagnosed glioma. Study background: Patients in the study were vaccinated eight times, receiving shots in weeks 1, 3, 5, 7, 11, 15, 19 and 23. Vaccination followed radiotherapy alone by 4-6 weeks, or accompanied temozolomide cycles.

Sequencing was performed on peripheral blood mononuclear cells (PBMCs), taken from a glioma patient whose treatment included an IDH1 peptide vaccine. This TCR was sampled from a woman between 40 and 55 years old with glioma. Some clones in this sample may be carry-over from other donors' samples. The chain joins TRBV5-6 to TRBJ2-7; no clear D gene. This chain's CDR3 is CASSLVGFAYEQYF. In DNA form, the CDR3 reads TGTGCCAGCAGCTTGGTAGGTTTCGCCTACGAGCAGTACTTC.